Listed below are T cell receptor beta chains from one sample, sequenced in a study of blood T cells in healthy people across ages. TCRdb processed the 5' RACE reads anew with MiXCR; each CDR3 protein has one entry. This table holds about 1.5 million distinct CDR3 sequences, 35% to 45% found once. Sequencing input: blood. The source is a woman aged 18 to 35 in good health. CDR3s include the opening cysteine and the closing phenylalanine or tryptophan. The order of the fields is clone size, D gene, V gene, J gene, CDR3 DNA, CDR3 protein. A D gene is named only where the DNA matches it firmly. Clone size is not always given. Where it is, it says once, few, many or a class for expanded clones.

few	-	TRBV20-1	TRBJ2-1	TGCAGTGCTAGCGAGCAGGACTCTTACAATGAGCAGTTCTTC	CSASEQDSYNEQFF
-	-	TRBV7-9	TRBJ2-7	TGTGCCAGCAGCGCTACAGGTTCCCCCTACGAGCAGTACTTC	CASSATGSPYEQYF
few	-	TRBV6-1	TRBJ1-2	TGTGCCAGCAGTGCAGAAGAGGGATTGAACTATGGCTACACCTTC	CASSAEEGLNYGYTF
-	TRBD2	TRBV6-4	TRBJ2-7	TGTGCCTTCAGTCCCCCGACTGGGACTAGCGGGATTTCCTACGAGCAGTACTTC	CAFSPPTGTSGISYEQYF
-	-	TRBV7-8	TRBJ2-3	TGTGCCAGCAGCCGCCGGGCGGAGAACACAGATACGCAGTATTTT	CASSRRAENTDTQYF
-	-	TRBV4-3	TRBJ2-4	TGCGCCAGCAGCCAAGGAGGGTCCCTAGACATTCAGTACTTC	CASSQGGSLDIQYF
-	TRBD1	TRBV27	TRBJ2-1	TGTGCCAGCAGCCTACTCATCCGGGACAGTTCCTACGATGAGCAGTTCTTC	CASSLLIRDSSYDEQFF
many	TRBD2	TRBV24-1	TRBJ2-7	TGTGCCACCAGTGCGGGGCTAGCGGGGGTCAACGAGCAGTACTTC	CATSAGLAGVNEQYF
-	TRBD1	TRBV29-1	TRBJ1-3	TGCAGCGCCGTACCGAGGACAGGGAGTGGAAACACCATATATTTT	CSAVPRTGSGNTIYF
-	TRBD2	TRBV9	TRBJ2-7	TGTGCCAGCAGCGTAGCTACTAGCGGGACCTCTCACTACGAGCAGTACTTC	CASSVATSGTSHYEQYF
-	-	TRBV28	TRBJ2-7	TGTGCCAGCCGCCCACAGGGTATTTTCCTCGAGCAGTACTTC	CASRPQGIFLEQYF
-	TRBD1	TRBV7-2	TRBJ1-1	TGTGCCAGCAGCCCCTACTCCGGGACAGGACGGGATGATTTCTTT	CASSPYSGTGRDDFF
once	-	TRBV5-1	TRBJ2-1	TGCGCCAGCGGTGGGCAGGTCGGCAATGAGCAGTTCTTC	CASGGQVGNEQFF
-	-	TRBV3-1	TRBJ2-1	TGTGCCAGCAGCCAAGGGTTTAGCGGCAATGAGCAGTTCTTC	CASSQGFSGNEQFF
-	-	TRBV6-5	TRBJ1-1	TGTGCCAGCAGTTACTCCTTAGGGAGCCCCTTGAACACTGAAGCTTTCTTT	CASSYSLGSPLNTEAFF
few	-	TRBV20-1	TRBJ2-7	TGCAGTGCTAGAGATTCGGCCGCAGCCCCTACCTACGAGCAGTACTTC	CSARDSAAAPTYEQYF
-	TRBD1	TRBV28	TRBJ2-7	TGTGCCAGCAGCGTGGACAGGGGGCGCTTAAGGTACGAGCAGTACTTC	CASSVDRGRLRYEQYF
many	-	TRBV10-3	TRBJ2-5	TGTGCCATCAGTGAGGGTGGAGGGACCTCGCTAGAGACCCAGTACTTC	CAISEGGGTSLETQYF
-	-	TRBV12-3/TRBV12-4	TRBJ2-5	TGTGCCAGCGCCTTAGAGACCCAGTACTTC	CASALETQYF
few	-	TRBV7-9	TRBJ2-7	TGTGCCAGCAGCTCCGTTTACTCCTACGAGCAGTACTTC	CASSSVYSYEQYF
-	TRBD2	TRBV5-4	TRBJ2-5	TGTGCCAGCAGCGCAGAAACTAGCGTAGGAGAGACCCAGTACTTC	CASSAETSVGETQYF
-	-	TRBV7-9	TRBJ2-2	TGTGCCAGCAGCTGGTCGCGGTTTAGGGACACCGGGGAGCTGTTTTTT	CASSWSRFRDTGELFF
-	-	TRBV28	TRBJ1-1	TGTGCCAGCAGTTTGCCAGACAGTTACATGAACACTGAAGCTTTCTTT	CASSLPDSYMNTEAFF
once	-	TRBV7-8	TRBJ1-1	TGTGCCAGCAGCTTTCGTCGGGGTGTCACTGAAGCTTTCTTT	CASSFRRGVTEAFF
few	TRBD2	TRBV7-2	TRBJ2-2	TGTGCCAGCAGCTTAGTAGCGGGGATTAACACCGGGGAGCTGTTTTTT	CASSLVAGINTGELFF
-	-	TRBV2	TRBJ2-1	TGTGCCAGCAGTCGCGATCGACCAAGCGTCTACAATGAGCAGTTCTTC	CASSRDRPSVYNEQFF
once	-	TRBV30	TRBJ1-4	TGTGCCTGGAGTTCTACGACAGTCCCAACTAATGAAAAACTGTTTTTT	CAWSSTTVPTNEKLFF
few	-	TRBV14	TRBJ2-1	TGTGCCAGCAGCCCCGGGGGCGGGTTCAGGGAGCAGTTCTTC	CASSPGGGFREQFF
-	-	TRBV29-1	TRBJ1-1	TGCAGCGTGGATCCAGGGAGGGCCACTGAAGCTTTCTTT	CSVDPGRATEAFF
-	TRBD2	TRBV13	TRBJ2-1	TGTGCCAGCAGCGCGGGACTAGCGAGGAGGGGTAAGCAGTTCTTC	CASSAGLARRGKQFF
-	-	TRBV6-5	TRBJ1-5	TGTGCCAGCAGCTTATCTCATCCAGGGATGGGCAATCAGCCCCAGCATTTT	CASSLSHPGMGNQPQHF
-	-	TRBV12-3/TRBV12-4	TRBJ1-1	TGTGCCAGCAGTTTAGAAGGGTGGGCTGAAGCTTTCTTT	CASSLEGWAEAFF
-	TRBD1	TRBV29-1	TRBJ1-1	TGCAGCGCTGTTAGCGGACAGGGGTACACTGAAGCTTTCTTT	CSAVSGQGYTEAFF
many	TRBD1	TRBV4-2	TRBJ2-1	TGTGCCAGCAGACCGAGCCAGGGGGCTTACAATGAGCAGTTCTTC	CASRPSQGAYNEQFF
-	-	TRBV13	TRBJ1-2	TGTGCCAGCAGCTTAGTGGTTGGGTCGCAGGGGACGTTCTATGGCTACAACGGCTACACCTTC	CASSLVVGSQGTFYGYNGYTF
few	-	TRBV3-1	TRBJ1-6	TGTGCCAGCAGCCAGGCAAGAGGGGGGGTCAAGTCCTATAATTCACCCCTCCACTTT	CASSQARGGVKSYNSPLHF
few	-	TRBV29-1	TRBJ2-7	TGCAGCGCCAGCCTGGGGGCAGGGAGGGACGAGCAGTACTTC	CSASLGAGRDEQYF
-	TRBD1	TRBV12-3/TRBV12-4	TRBJ1-2	TGTGCCAGCAGTTTAACCCTGGACAGGAGTGGCTACACCTTC	CASSLTLDRSGYTF